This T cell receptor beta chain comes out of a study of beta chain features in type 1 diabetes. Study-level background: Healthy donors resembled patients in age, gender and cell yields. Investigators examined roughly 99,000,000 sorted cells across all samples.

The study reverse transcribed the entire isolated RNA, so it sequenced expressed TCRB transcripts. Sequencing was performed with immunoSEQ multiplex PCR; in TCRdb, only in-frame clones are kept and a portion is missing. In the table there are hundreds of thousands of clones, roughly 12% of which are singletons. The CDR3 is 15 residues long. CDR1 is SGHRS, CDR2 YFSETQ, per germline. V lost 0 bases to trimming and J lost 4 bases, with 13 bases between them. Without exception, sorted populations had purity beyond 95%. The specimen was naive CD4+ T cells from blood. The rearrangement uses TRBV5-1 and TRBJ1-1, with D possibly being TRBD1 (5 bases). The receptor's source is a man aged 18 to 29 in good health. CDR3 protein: CASSLGQPKGTEAFF. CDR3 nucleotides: TGCGCCAGCAGCTTGGGACAGCCGAAGGGCACTGAAGCTTTCTTT.